This entry lists 7 T cell receptor beta chains sequenced from one sample in a study of blood T cell repertoires in COVID-19. Libraries were prepared by immunoSEQ multiplex PCR; TCRdb keeps only in-frame clonotypes and omits some of them. The sample yields 200,000 to 300,000 clones, 75% to 85% seen once. Source material: PBMCs or T cells enriched from blood (not recorded which). Receptor source: a woman aged 45-65 years with acute COVID-19.

The chain combines TRBV11-2 with TRBJ1-2; D remains unclear. CDR1 and CDR2 (germline): SGHAT, FQNNGV. The V end lost 1 base, the J end lost 5 bases, and 5 bases lay between the germline ends. The CDR3 covers 12 residues. The CDR3 sequence: CASSLAGYGYTF. As DNA, the CDR3 is TGTGCCAGCAGCTTAGCGGGGTATGGCTACACCTTC.

V and J are TRBV9 and TRBJ2-7; D gene ambiguous. The CDR3 totals 12 residues. The germline gives CDR1 SGDLS, CDR2 YYNGEE. Trimming took off 3 bases at V and 2 bases at J, with 6 bases between the two ends. Here the CDR3 reads CASSGPTYEQYF. CDR3 DNA: TGTGCCAGCAGCGGTCCTACCTACGAGCAGTACTTC. Drawing the rest from reference TRBV9 and TRBJ2-7, the complete variable domain is DSGVTQTPKHLITATGQRVTLRCSPRSGDLSVYWYQQSLDQGLQFLIQYYNGEERAKGNILERFSAQQFPDLHSELNLSSLELGDSALYFCASSGPTYEQYFGPGTRLTVT.

V is TRBV5-4 and J is TRBJ1-4; D is ambiguous. V was shortened by 2 bases and J by 2 bases, with 13 bases between the two germline ends. The CDR3 sequence is 16 residues long. Germline V CDR1 and CDR2: SGHNT, YYREEE (reference sequence). The CDR3 reads CASSFRLGGTNEKLFF. In DNA, the CDR3 is TGTGCCAGCAGCTTTAGGTTGGGCGGGACTAATGAAAAACTGTTTTTT.

The CDR3 loop is CASSFGTSGGAQETQYF. The CDR3, as DNA: TGTGCCAGCAGCTTCGGGACTAGCGGGGGGGCCCAAGAGACCCAGTACTTC. The chain carries TRBV7-9 and TRBJ2-5, with 16 bases aligning to TRBD2. The CDR3 covers 17 residues. CDR1 and CDR2 (germline): SEHNR, FQNEAQ (reference sequence). V shed 3 bases, J shed 1 base, and the junction held 2 bases outside the gene matches.

The CDR3 region has the DNA TGTGCAAGTCGCTTCAGAGGCCTAGCGGGGAACAATGAGCAGTTCTTC. It is translated as CASRFRGLAGNNEQFF. The chain combines TRBV12-2 with TRBJ2-1; no DNA check was done on the table's D call, TRBD2. TRBV12-2 is a recognized pseudogene. The CDR3 is made up of 16 amino acids.

This rearrangement joins TRBV30 to TRBJ2-3; a possible D gene is TRBD2 (5 bases). The V gene lost 5 bases and the J gene lost 4 bases, with 19 bases spanning the gap. Germline CDR1 is GTSNPN and CDR2 is SVGIG (reference sequence). The CDR3 extends over 15 amino acids. The CDR3: CAWARWLAIADTQYF. DNA for the CDR3: TGTGCCTGGGCACGGTGGCTAGCTATCGCAGATACGCAGTATTTT. The whole variable domain, filled in from reference TRBV30 and TRBJ2-3, reads SQTIHQWPATLVQPVGSPLSLECTVEGTSNPNLYWYRQAAGRGLQLLFYSVGIGQISSEVPQNLSASRPQDRQFILSSKKLLLSDSGFYLCAWARWLAIADTQYFGPGTRLTVL.

The chain employs TRBV3-1 (or the pseudogene TRBV3-2) and TRBJ1-2; weak D call: TRBD1 (6 bases). Germline V CDR1 and CDR2: LGHDT, YNNKEL (reference sequence). The ends were cut back, 1 base at V and 5 bases at J, with 8 bases in the middle. CDR3 length equals 13 residues. The CDR3 coding sequence is TGTGCCAGCAGCCAAGGACAGGTATATGGCTACACCTTC. The encoded protein is CASSQGQVYGYTF.